This passage covers 24 T cell receptor beta chains from one sample sequenced in a study of blood T cells in healthy people across ages. It was with a sample-barcoded 5' primer and a J-beta primer mix that a second PCR of roughly 7 to 12 cycles was run. TCRdb analysed the 5' RACE reads with MiXCR anew, one entry per CDR3 protein. This table has hundreds of thousands of distinct CDR3 sequences, around 32% appearing once. Material for sequencing was blood. The origin of the receptors is a woman of 80 years or more in good health.

This clonotype was seen repeatedly, ten times or more. J is TRBJ2-1 and V is TRBV30, with 15 bases lining up with TRBD2. With V trimmed by 8 bases and J by 2 bases, 1 base remained unmatched. CDR1 is GTSNPN and CDR2 is SVGIG in the germline V gene (reference sequence). This CDR3 contains 14 residues. CDR3 amino acids: CAGLAGGPYNEQFF. The CDR3 DNA reads TGTGCCGGACTAGCGGGGGGGCCCTACAATGAGCAGTTCTTC.

The chain carries TRBV20-1 and TRBJ2-4, with TRBD2 matching over 8 bases. The germline gives CDR1 DFQATT, CDR2 SNEGSKA (reference sequence). J lost 9 bases, V lost 3 bases, and 13 bases had no gene match. CDR3 length equals 15 residues. The CDR3 DNA follows: TGCAGTGCTAGCAAGCGGGGGAGGGGTGGAGGCATTCAGTACTTC. It yields the protein CSASKRGRGGGIQYF.

This clonotype was seen ten or more times. The V and J genes are TRBV2 and TRBJ2-7, with TRBD1 identical over 7 bases. Unmatched junction bases numbered 14, after V lost 7 bases and J lost 5 bases. Germline lookup yields CDR1 SNHLY and CDR2 FYNNEI. The CDR3 contains 15 residues. CDR3 in amino acids: CASTPIRQGSNEQYF. The CDR3, as DNA: TGTGCCAGCACCCCGATTAGACAGGGTTCCAACGAGCAGTACTTC.

The chain carries TRBV27 and TRBJ1-6, with TRBD1 identical over 7 bases. Germline V lookup: CDR1 MNHEY, CDR2 SMNVEV (reference sequence). The CDR3 has 15 amino acids. The ends lost 11 bases at V and 6 bases at J; junction bases unmatched: 13. The CDR3 sequence is CAASGRTGLNSPLHF. CDR3 DNA: TGTGCCGCCTCGGGGAGGACAGGACTTAATTCACCCCTCCACTTT.

This clonotype showed up many times. J is TRBJ2-5 and V is TRBV30; possible D gene TRBD2, 6 bases. Per germline, CDR1 GTSNPN and CDR2 SVGIG (reference sequence). The CDR3 runs 13 residues. The V and J ends lost 5 bases and 1 base respectively, with 11 bases between them. CDR3 residues: CAWGRGAQETQYF. As DNA, the CDR3 is TGTGCCTGGGGGCGGGGAGCCCAAGAGACCCAGTACTTC.

This clonotype was observed many times. Here the CDR3 DNA reads TGTGCCAGCAGGCGTCCGACAGGGGCAACCTATGGCTACACCTTC. Translation: CASRRPTGATYGYTF. The chain recombines TRBV28 with TRBJ1-2, with TRBD1 identical over 8 bases. The trim removed 6 bases at V and 4 bases at J, leaving 10 bases unmatched. CDR3 length: 15 amino acids. Germline V gene sequence: CDR1 MDHEN, CDR2 SYDVKM.

J is TRBJ2-5 and V is TRBV5-1; the D call may be TRBD1 or TRBD2 (5 bases each). The CDR3 is 14 residues long. Looked up from germline, CDR1 is SGHRS and CDR2 is YFSETQ. V shed 5 bases and J shed 2 bases, with 13 bases lying between them. This CDR3 reads CASSRGTEQETQYF. Here the CDR3 DNA reads TGCGCCAGCAGTCGAGGGACGGAGCAAGAGACCCAGTACTTC.

This clonotype was recorded at least ten times. The chain is built from TRBV10-3 and TRBJ2-1; perhaps D is TRBD1 or TRBD2 (7 bases each). The CDR3 runs to 14 residues. Trimming stripped 4 bases from V and 9 bases from J, with 16 bases between. Looked up from germline, CDR1 is ENHRY and CDR2 is SYGVKD. CDR3 in DNA: TGTGCCATCAGTGGTGGGGGACAGCGGGGTGAGCAGTTCTTC. Amino acids: CAISGGGQRGEQFF.

This clonotype was counted a few times. The chain couples TRBV27 to TRBJ1-1; 11 bases map to TRBD1. This CDR3 is built from 16 residues. The J segment lost 1 base and the V segment lost 6 bases, leaving 7 bases of the junction unmatched. From germline, CDR1 is MNHEY and CDR2 SMNVEV (reference sequence). The CDR3 DNA sequence: TGTGCCAGCAGCCAAGGGACAGGGGGAGGGAACACTGAAGCTTTCTTT. It encodes CASSQGTGGGNTEAFF.

About this clonotype itself: A read error may produce the germline difference seen at one junction end. V and J are TRBV7-2 and TRBJ1-5; D call uncertain. The CDR3 is 15 amino acids. Germline loops: CDR1 SGHTA, CDR2 FQGNSA. CDR3 region: CASSLAPYSNQPRHF. The DNA for the CDR3 is TGTGCCAGCAGCTTAGCCCCGTATAGCAATCAGCCCCGGCATTTT.

At least ten counts were recorded for this clonotype. The chain uses TRBV5-5 and TRBJ2-1, with D possibly TRBD2 on 6 matching bases. Deletions cut 0 bases from V and 0 bases from J, with 10 bases between. Germline V gene lookup returns CDR1 SGHKS and CDR2 YYEKEE (reference sequence). This CDR3 comprises 16 residues. DNA for the CDR3: TGTGCCAGCAGCTTGGGATGGAGGGACTCCTACAATGAGCAGTTCTTC. Its translation: CASSLGWRDSYNEQFF.

A word on this clonotype: Its ends do not fully match the called genes, so a read error is possible. The chain carries TRBV11-3 and TRBJ2-1, with 13 bases that match TRBD2. CDR1 SGHNT and CDR2 YENEEA come from the germline V gene. The CDR3 is made up of 16 amino acids. CDR3 bases: TGTGTCAGCAGCTTAGGGGGACTAGCGGGGATCAATGAGCAGTTCTTC. The encoded protein is CVSSLGGLAGINEQFF.

The chain employs TRBV2 and TRBJ1-1; 9 nucleotides align to TRBD1. J was trimmed by 5 bases and V by 6 bases; bases with no gene match: 7. Germline CDR1 and CDR2: SNHLY and FYNNEI. This CDR3 contains 14 residues. The CDR3: CASRAGTGTTEAFF. The CDR3 DNA sequence: TGTGCCAGCAGAGCCGGGACAGGGACGACTGAAGCTTTCTTT. Combining the CDR3 with reference TRBV2 and TRBJ1-1 gives the whole variable domain EPEVTQTPSHQVTQMGQEVILRCVPISNHLYFYWYRQILGQKVEFLVSFYNNEISEKSEIFDDQFSVERPDGSNFTLKIRSTKLEDSAMYFCASRAGTGTTEAFFGQGTRLTVV.

Notes on this clonotype: A read error is possible here, since a much larger clone lies one base away. In nucleotides, the CDR3 is TGTGCCAGCAGCCCAGGGTATTACCGGGGGAAGTCGAGTGAGCAGTTCTTC. Translating gives CASSPGYYRGKSSEQFF. The chain carries TRBV7-6 and TRBJ2-1, with D perhaps matching TRBD2 (6 bases). Trimming removed 5 bases from V and 9 bases from J, with 26 bases in between. This CDR3 is 17 amino acids long. Germline CDR1 is SGHVS and CDR2 is FNYEAQ. Filled out from reference TRBV7-6 and TRBJ2-1, the complete variable domain reads GAGVSQSPRYKVTKRGQDVALRCDPISGHVSLYWYRQALGQGPEFLTYFNYEAQQDKSGLPNDRFSAERPEGSISTLTIQRTEQRDSAMYRCASSPGYYRGKSSEQFFGPGTRLTVL.

This clonotype has a count of ten or more. V usage is TRBV5-1 and J usage is TRBJ2-6; 8 bases are a match to TRBD1. CDR3 size: 17 residues. The germline CDR1 and CDR2 sequences are SGHRS and YFSETQ. V lost 3 bases to trimming and J lost 1 base; unmatched junction nucleotides: 6. CDR3 coding DNA: TGCGCCAGCAGCTCCCGGGACAGGACTTCTGGGGCCAACGTCCTGACTTTC. It codes for CASSSRDRTSGANVLTF.

This clonotype appeared many times. The J gene is TRBJ2-1, the V gene TRBV11-2; D tentatively fits TRBD1 or TRBD2 (5 bases each). The V gene's germline CDR1 is SGHAT and CDR2 FQNNGV. This CDR3 contains 12 residues. V lost 4 bases and J 7 bases, leaving 8 bases between the germline ends. The CDR3 region has the DNA TGTGCCAGCAGCTCGGGACCGAATGAGCAGTTCTTC. This encodes CASSSGPNEQFF.

DNA for the CDR3: TGTGCCAGCAGAGGATTGACCCGGGATTCACCCCTCCACTTT. Protein sequence: CASRGLTRDSPLHF. The genes are TRBV6-5 and TRBJ1-6; D remains ambiguous. The germline gives CDR1 MNHEY, CDR2 SVGAGI. Trimming removed 6 bases at V and 8 bases at J, with 14 bases between. The CDR3 sequence is 14 residues long.

About this clonotype: A much larger clone sits a single nucleotide away, making a read error possible. CDR3 DNA sequence: TGTGCCAGCAAGGAGGGAGAGACCCAGTTCTTC. Its protein product is CASKEGETQFF. This chain links TRBV6-1 with TRBJ2-1; D may be TRBD2 (6 bases). CDR1 is MNHNS and CDR2 is SASEGT in the germline V gene. Trimming removed 7 bases at V and 13 bases at J, with 14 bases between. This CDR3 region has 11 residues.

This clonotype was found many times. The rearrangement joins TRBV15 to TRBJ2-7; D remains unclear. V was cut by 0 bases and J by 5 bases, with 5 bases left in between. CDR3 length equals 12 residues. Germline V gives CDR1 LNHNV, CDR2 YYDKDF (reference sequence). CDR3 residues: CATSRDNHEQYF. CDR3 sequence (DNA): TGTGCCACCAGCAGAGATAACCACGAGCAGTACTTC. Together with reference TRBV15 and TRBJ2-7, the CDR3 gives the full variable domain: DAMVIQNPRYQVTQFGKPVTLSCSQTLNHNVMYWYQQKSSQAPKLLFHYYDKDFNNEADTPDNFQSRRPNTSFCFLDIRSPGLGDTAMYLCATSRDNHEQYFGPGTRLTVT.

Points on this clonotype: A junction end diverges from the germline sequence, so it may reflect a read error. The chain employs TRBV11-2 and TRBJ2-1; 7 positions match TRBD2. This CDR3 is 13 amino acids long. The germline V gene encodes CDR1 SGHAT and CDR2 FQNNGV. CDR3 DNA sequence: TGTGCCAGCAGCCTAGAGACTAGCTCTGAGCAGTTCTTC. It yields the protein CASSLETSSEQFF.

Concerning this clonotype itself: Given a much more abundant clone one base away, this may be a read error. V usage is TRBV20-1 and J usage is TRBJ1-2, with 9 bases that match TRBD1. The CDR3 is 16 residues long. Looked up from germline, CDR1 is DFQATT and CDR2 is SNEGSKA (reference sequence). CDR3 amino acids: CSARKGPGTGSYGDTF. Here the CDR3 DNA reads TGCAGTGCTAGAAAGGGTCCCGGGACAGGGAGCTATGGCGACACCTTC.

This clonotype was observed a handful of times. The chain is built from TRBV28 and TRBJ1-6; D might be TRBD1 (5 bases). The germline V and J ends were trimmed by 7 bases and 9 bases, with 10 bases remaining between them. Germline CDR1 MDHEN, CDR2 SYDVKM. This CDR3 is built from 12 residues. The CDR3 spells CASTAGTSPLHF. CDR3 coding DNA: TGTGCCAGCACGGCAGGGACTTCACCCCTCCACTTT.

The chain uses TRBV28 and TRBJ1-1, with D maybe TRBD1 (5 bases). The CDR3 extends over 12 amino acids. Trimming took 3 bases from V and 8 from J, leaving 10 bases between them. From germline, CDR1 is MDHEN and CDR2 SYDVKM. The CDR3 nucleotides read TGTGCCAGCAGTTTTTGGCGGGGGGAAGCTTTCTTT. Its protein product is CASSFWRGEAFF.

The V and J genes are TRBV7-2 and TRBJ1-2; TRBD1 matches 8 bases. The CDR3 has 15 amino acids. The V gene end was trimmed by 5 bases and the J gene end by 6 bases; junction bases not matched to a gene: 11. Germline loops: CDR1 SGHTA, CDR2 FQGNSA. The DNA of the CDR3 is TGTGCCAGCAGCCCGGACAGGGAGCCGGTGGATGGCTACACCTTC. Protein: CASSPDREPVDGYTF. The full variable domain, completed using reference TRBV7-2 and TRBJ1-2, is GAGVSQSPSNKVTEKGKDVELRCDPISGHTALYWYRQSLGQGLEFLIYFQGNSAPDKSGLPSDRFSAERTGGSVSTLTIQRTQQEDSAVYLCASSPDREPVDGYTFGSGTRLTVV.